A single sample is the source of the 7 T cell receptor beta chains below, sequenced in a study of blood T cell repertoires in COVID-19. Data came from immunoSEQ multiplex PCR; TCRdb stores just in-frame clones and leaves some out. This sample carries a few hundred thousand clones, 80% to 90% of them seen once, and the ten largest clones take 7% to 10%. Sequenced: PBMCs or T cells enriched from blood (not recorded which). These TCRs come from a woman aged 60-75 years who had recovered from COVID-19.

This clone was detected once. CDR3 nucleotides: TGTGCCACCAGTGACACCGGGACAGGTAGCGAGCCCCAGCATTTT. It translates to CATSDTGTGSEPQHF. The chain uses TRBV24-1 and TRBJ1-5; 8 bases line up with TRBD1. J gave up 8 bases and V 4 bases, and 9 bases lay outside the gene matches. Germline-derived CDR1 and CDR2 are KGHDR and SFDVKD. This CDR3 region has 15 residues.

This sequence joins TRBV5-1 and TRBJ2-7, with 9 bases that match TRBD1. Looked up from germline, CDR1 is SGHRS and CDR2 is YFSETQ. The CDR3 sequence is 14 residues long. J was trimmed by 5 bases and V by 0 bases; bases with no gene match: 3. The CDR3 spells CASSLGTGANEQYV. The CDR3 nucleotides read TGCGCCAGCAGCTTGGGGACAGGGGCCAACGAGCAGTACGTC.

The V call is TRBV4-1, the J call TRBJ2-1; TRBD2 matches 9 bases. Germline trimming cut 1 base from V and 4 bases from J; bases unmatched to any gene: 5. Germline V CDR1 and CDR2: MGHRA, YSYEKL. The CDR3 has 16 amino acids. CDR3 loop: CASSQVAGGTYNEQFF. The CDR3 DNA reads TGCGCCAGCAGCCAAGTCGCGGGGGGGACATACAATGAGCAGTTCTTC.

The V call is TRBV3-1 (or the pseudogene TRBV3-2), the J call TRBJ2-1, with a tentative D call TRBD1 (5 bases). Per germline, CDR1 LGHDT and CDR2 YNNKEL (reference sequence). The V and J ends lost 5 bases and 10 bases respectively, with 9 bases between them. The CDR3 runs 11 residues. The CDR3 nucleotides are TGTGCCAGCAGCTACAGACAGGAGCAGTTCTTC. Amino acid sequence: CASSYRQEQFF.

The rearrangement joins TRBV13 to TRBJ1-2, with 8 positions matching TRBD1. This CDR3 comprises 17 residues. The V and J ends lost 5 bases and 3 bases, in that order; junction bases with no gene match: 14. Germline CDR1 and CDR2: PRHDT and FYEKMQ (reference sequence). CDR3 protein: CASSQRPQEDRDYGYTF. CDR3 DNA: TGTGCCAGCAGCCAACGGCCCCAAGAGGACAGGGACTATGGCTACACCTTC.

This chain joins TRBV12-3 or TRBV12-4 and TRBJ2-3, with D possibly matching TRBD2 (5 bases). V was shortened by 10 bases and J by 3 bases, with 14 bases between the two germline ends. There are 13 residues in the CDR3. The CDR3 DNA follows: TGTGCCACTTCCCTGGAGGTTACAGATACGCAGTATTTT. Amino acids: CATSLEVTDTQYF.

CDR3 DNA: TGTGCCAGCACTTGGACAGGGGGGACAGATACGCAGTATTTT. It specifies CASTWTGGTDTQYF. This chain links TRBV7-2 with TRBJ2-3; TRBD1 aligns across 10 bases. Germline trimming cut 7 bases from V and 3 bases from J; bases unmatched to any gene: 4. The length of the CDR3 is 14 residues. The germline V gene has CDR1 SGHTA and CDR2 FQGNSA. The variable domain in full, completed from reference TRBV7-2 and TRBJ2-3, reads GAGVSQSPSNKVTEKGKDVELRCDPISGHTALYWYRQSLGQGLEFLIYFQGNSAPDKSGLPSDRFSAERTGGSVSTLTIQRTQQEDSAVYLCASTWTGGTDTQYFGPGTRLTVL.